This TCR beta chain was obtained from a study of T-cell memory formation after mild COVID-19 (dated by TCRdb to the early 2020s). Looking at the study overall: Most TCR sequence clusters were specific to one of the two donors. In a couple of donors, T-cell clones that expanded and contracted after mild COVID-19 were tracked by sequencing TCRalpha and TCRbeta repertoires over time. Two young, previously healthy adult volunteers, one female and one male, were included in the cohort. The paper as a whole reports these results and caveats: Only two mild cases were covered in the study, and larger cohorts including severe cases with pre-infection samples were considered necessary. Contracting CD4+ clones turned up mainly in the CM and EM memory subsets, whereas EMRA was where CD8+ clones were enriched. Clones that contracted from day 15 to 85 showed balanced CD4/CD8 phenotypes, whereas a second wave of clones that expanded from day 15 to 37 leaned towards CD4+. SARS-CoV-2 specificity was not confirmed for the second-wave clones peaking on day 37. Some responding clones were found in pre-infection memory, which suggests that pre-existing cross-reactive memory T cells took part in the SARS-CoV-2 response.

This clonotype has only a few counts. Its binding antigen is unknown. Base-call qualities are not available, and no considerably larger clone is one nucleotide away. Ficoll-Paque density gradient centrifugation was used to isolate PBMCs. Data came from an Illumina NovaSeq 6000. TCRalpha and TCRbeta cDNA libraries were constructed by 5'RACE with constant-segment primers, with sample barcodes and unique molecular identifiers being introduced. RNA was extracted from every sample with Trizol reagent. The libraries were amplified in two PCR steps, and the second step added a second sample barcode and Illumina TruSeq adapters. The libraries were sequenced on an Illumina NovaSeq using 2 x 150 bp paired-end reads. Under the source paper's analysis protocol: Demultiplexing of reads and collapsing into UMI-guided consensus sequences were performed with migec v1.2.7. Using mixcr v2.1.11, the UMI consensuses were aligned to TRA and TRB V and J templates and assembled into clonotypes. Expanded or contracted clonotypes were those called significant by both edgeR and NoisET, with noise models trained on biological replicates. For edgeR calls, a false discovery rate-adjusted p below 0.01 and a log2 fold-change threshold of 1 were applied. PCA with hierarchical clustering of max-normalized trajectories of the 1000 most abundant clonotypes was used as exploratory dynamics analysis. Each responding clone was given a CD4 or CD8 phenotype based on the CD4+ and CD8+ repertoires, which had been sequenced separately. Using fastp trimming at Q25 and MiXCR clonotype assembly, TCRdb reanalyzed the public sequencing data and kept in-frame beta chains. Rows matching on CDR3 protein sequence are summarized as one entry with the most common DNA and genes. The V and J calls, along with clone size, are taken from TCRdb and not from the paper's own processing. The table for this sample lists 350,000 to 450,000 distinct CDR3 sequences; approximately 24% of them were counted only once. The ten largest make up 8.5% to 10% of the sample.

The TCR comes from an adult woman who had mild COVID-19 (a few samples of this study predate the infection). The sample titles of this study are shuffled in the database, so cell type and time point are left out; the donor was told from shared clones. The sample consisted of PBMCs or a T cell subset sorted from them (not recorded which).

The CDR3: CASSQLYRGGTFSSEQFF. The DNA sequence reads TGCGCCAGCAGCCAATTATATAGGGGCGGGACCTTTTCTAGCGAGCAGTTCTTC. Recombination linked TRBV4-3 to TRBJ2-1; perhaps TRBD2 is the D gene, with 6 bases matching. The germline V gene provides CDR1 LGHNA and CDR2 YSLEER. V is shortened by 2 bases, J by 10 bases, and the region joining them spans 27 bases. From the cysteine through the phenylalanine, the CDR3 covers 18 amino acids. Only the CDR3 region is kept as DNA, spanning 54 bases read in frame from base 1.